Below are 5 T cell receptor beta chains sequenced from a single sample in a study of cytomegalovirus exposure and HLA in healthy donors. Vbeta (60) and Jbeta (13) primers were used in the PCR. Assay used: immunoSEQ multiplex PCR; TCRdb lists only in-frame clones, some missing. The table shows over 110,000 clones, with roughly three quarters occurring only once. The sequenced sample was PBMCs. These receptors were collected from a female donor in good health and CMV-seronegative.

This chain joins TRBV5-1 and TRBJ1-1, with 7 bases that match TRBD1. Per the germline V gene, CDR1 is SGHRS and CDR2 is YFSETQ. The CDR3 runs to 14 residues. V was clipped by 4 bases and J by 1 base; unmatched bases: 4. CDR3 region: CASSVAGGNTEAFF. As DNA, the CDR3 is TGCGCCAGCAGCGTGGCAGGGGGGAACACTGAAGCTTTCTTT.

This CDR3 is CASSLVPWGGRAFF. The CDR3 bases are TGCGCCAGCAGCTTGGTTCCGTGGGGGGGGAGAGCTTTCTTT. The chain carries TRBV5-1 and TRBJ1-1; D is perhaps TRBD1 (5 bases). This CDR3 contains 14 residues. Germline CDR1 and CDR2: SGHRS and YFSETQ. Trimming removed 0 bases from V and 10 bases from J, with 16 bases in between.

The DNA for the CDR3 is TGCAGCGCAGGGTCTGCACCTAATGAAAAACTGTTTTTT. Amino acid sequence: CSAGSAPNEKLFF. V is TRBV29-1 and J is TRBJ1-4; D perhaps matches TRBD1 (5 bases). Per the germline V gene, CDR1 is SQVTM and CDR2 is ANQGSEA. The CDR3 extends over 13 amino acids. V was shortened by 7 bases and J by 3 bases, with 12 bases between the two germline ends.

This chain joins TRBV10-1 and TRBJ2-3, with a possible D match to TRBD1 (6 bases). Trimming took 3 bases from V and 2 from J, leaving 9 bases between them. Germline values: CDR1 WNHNN, CDR2 SYGVQD (reference sequence). This CDR3 spans 14 amino acids. Here the CDR3 reads CASSDRTDTDTQYF. For the CDR3, the DNA is TGCGCCAGCAGTGACCGGACAGACACAGATACGCAGTATTTT.

This clone came up a few times. The chain is built from TRBV6-5 and TRBJ2-1; TRBD1 is a possible D gene (6 bases). The CDR3 length is 16 residues. The V gene's germline CDR1 is MNHEY and CDR2 SVGAGI. V lost 0 bases and J 0 bases, leaving 9 bases between the germline ends. Written as DNA, the CDR3 is TGTGCCAGCAGTTACTCGAGGGGGAGCTCCTACAATGAGCAGTTCTTC. This encodes CASSYSRGSSYNEQFF.